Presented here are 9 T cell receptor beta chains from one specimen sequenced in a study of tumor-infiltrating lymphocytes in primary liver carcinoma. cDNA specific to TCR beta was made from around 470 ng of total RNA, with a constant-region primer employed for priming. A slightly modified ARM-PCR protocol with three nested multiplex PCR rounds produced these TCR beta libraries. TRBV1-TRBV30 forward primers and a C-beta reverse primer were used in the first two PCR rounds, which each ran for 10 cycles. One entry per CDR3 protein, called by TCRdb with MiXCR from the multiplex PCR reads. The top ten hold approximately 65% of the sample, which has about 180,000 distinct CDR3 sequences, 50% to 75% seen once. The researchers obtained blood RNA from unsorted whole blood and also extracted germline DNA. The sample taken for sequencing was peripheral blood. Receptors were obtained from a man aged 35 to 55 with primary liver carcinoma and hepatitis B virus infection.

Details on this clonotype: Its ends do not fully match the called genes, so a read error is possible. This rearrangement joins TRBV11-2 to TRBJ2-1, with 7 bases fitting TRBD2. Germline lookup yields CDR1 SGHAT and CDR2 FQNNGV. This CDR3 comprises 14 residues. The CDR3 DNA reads TGTGCCAGCAGTTTGACTAGCTCCTACAATGAGCGGTTCTTC. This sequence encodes CASSLTSSYNERFF.

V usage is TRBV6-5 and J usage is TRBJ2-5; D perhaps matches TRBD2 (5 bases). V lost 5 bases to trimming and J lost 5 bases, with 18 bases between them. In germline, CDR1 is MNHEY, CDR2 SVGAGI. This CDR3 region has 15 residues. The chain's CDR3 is CASSTPGSPGETQYF. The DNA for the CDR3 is TGTGCCAGCAGTACCCCGGGGAGCCCCGGGGAGACCCAGTACTTC.

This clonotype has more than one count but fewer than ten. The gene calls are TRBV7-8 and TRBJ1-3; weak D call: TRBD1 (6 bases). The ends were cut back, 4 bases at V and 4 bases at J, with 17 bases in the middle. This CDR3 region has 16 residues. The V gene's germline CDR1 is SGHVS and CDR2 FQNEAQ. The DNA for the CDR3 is TGTGCCAGCAGCTCAAGGGGGTCCAGGGGAGGAAACACCATATATTTT. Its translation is CASSSRGSRGGNTIYF.

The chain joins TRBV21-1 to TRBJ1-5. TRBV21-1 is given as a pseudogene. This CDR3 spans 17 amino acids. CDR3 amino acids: CASSPWSIGISNQPQHF. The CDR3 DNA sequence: TGTGCCAGCAGCCCTTGGTCGATAGGAATTAGCAATCAGCCCCAGCATTTT.

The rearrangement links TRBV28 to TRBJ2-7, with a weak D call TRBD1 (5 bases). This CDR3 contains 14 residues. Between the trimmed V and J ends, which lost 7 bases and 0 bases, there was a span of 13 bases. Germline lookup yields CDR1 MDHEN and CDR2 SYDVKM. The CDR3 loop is CASIPQDSSYEQYF. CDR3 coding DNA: TGTGCCAGCATTCCACAGGATAGCTCCTACGAGCAGTACTTC.

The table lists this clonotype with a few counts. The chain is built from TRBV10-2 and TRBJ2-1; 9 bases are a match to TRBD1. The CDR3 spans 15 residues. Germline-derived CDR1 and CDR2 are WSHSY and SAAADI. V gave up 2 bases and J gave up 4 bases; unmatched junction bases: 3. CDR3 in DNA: TGCGCCAGCAGTGAGGCGGGACAGGGTTACAATGAGCAGTTCTTC. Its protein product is CASSEAGQGYNEQFF.

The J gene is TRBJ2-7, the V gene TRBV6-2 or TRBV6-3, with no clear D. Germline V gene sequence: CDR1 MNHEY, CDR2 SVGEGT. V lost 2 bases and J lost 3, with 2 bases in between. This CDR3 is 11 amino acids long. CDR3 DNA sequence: TGTGCCAGCAGTTACGTCTACGAGCAGTACTTC. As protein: CASSYVYEQYF.

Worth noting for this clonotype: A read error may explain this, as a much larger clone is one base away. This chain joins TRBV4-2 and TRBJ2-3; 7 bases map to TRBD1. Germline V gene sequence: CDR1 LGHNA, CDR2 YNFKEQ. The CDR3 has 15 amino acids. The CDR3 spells CASSQPRTGTETQYF. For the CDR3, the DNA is TGTGCCAGCAGCCAACCGAGAACAGGGACAGAAACGCAGTATTTT.

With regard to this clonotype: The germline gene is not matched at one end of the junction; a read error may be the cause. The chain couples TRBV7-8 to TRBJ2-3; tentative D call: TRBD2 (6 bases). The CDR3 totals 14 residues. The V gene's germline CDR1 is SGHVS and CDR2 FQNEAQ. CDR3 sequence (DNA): TGTGCCAGCAGCTTAGGACTAGGCACAGATACGCATCATTTT. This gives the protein CASSLGLGTDTHHF.